What follows is one T cell receptor beta chain and its context. The data originate from a study of blood T cell repertoires in COVID-19. The repertoire was sequenced with immunoSEQ multiplex PCR; TCRdb's copy has only in-frame clones and lacks some. Of roughly 400,000 clones listed, around nine tenths were seen once; the top ten hold less than 1.5%. The clonotype originates from a woman under 30 who had been exposed to COVID-19. Sample: PBMCs or T cells enriched from blood (not recorded which).

The CDR3 loop is CASSQQGIYGYTF. CDR3 in DNA: TGCGCCAGCAGCCAGCAGGGTATCTATGGCTACACCTTC. This chain uses TRBV4-1 with TRBJ1-2; D may be TRBD1 (5 bases). Germline CDR1 and CDR2: MGHRA and YSYEKL. Trimming cost V 3 bases and J 4 bases, with 9 bases left between them. This CDR3 comprises 13 residues.